Listed below are T cell receptor beta chains from one sample, sequenced in a study of T cell changes during pregnancy in multiple sclerosis. Sequencing was performed with immunoSEQ multiplex PCR; in TCRdb, only in-frame clones are kept and a portion is missing. Of 60,000 to 65,000 clones in the sample, around 93% were seen once. The sample in question was peripheral blood, obtained in the first trimester of pregnancy. The receptors derive from a female donor with multiple sclerosis, enrolled in a pregnancy study. Both conserved end residues are trimmed from each CDR3.

j_call: TRBJ1-2
v_call: TRBV6-5
cdr3_aa: ASSYLTGRGYT

j_call: TRBJ1-5
v_call: TRBV27
cdr3_aa: ASSLFMFQPQH

j_call: TRBJ1-5
v_call: TRBV19
cdr3_aa: ASSILDHRGYQPQH

j_call: TRBJ2-6
v_call: TRBV5-6
cdr3_aa: ASSFHRVAGANVLT

j_call: TRBJ2-1
v_call: TRBV7-2
cdr3_aa: ASSLRPTPPI

j_call: TRBJ2-1
v_call: TRBV4-2
cdr3_aa: ASSKPEGTSDLNEQF

j_call: TRBJ2-1
v_call: TRBV27
cdr3_aa: ATGLAYNEQF

j_call: TRBJ1-2
v_call: TRBV14
cdr3_aa: ASSQDPRIYGYT

j_call: TRBJ2-5
v_call: TRBV5-5
cdr3_aa: ASSPLASEETQY

j_call: TRBJ2-4
v_call: TRBV10-1
cdr3_aa: ASSEGGDLRVAKNIQY

j_call: TRBJ2-1
v_call: TRBV9
cdr3_aa: ASSQDGLVMF

j_call: TRBJ1-2
v_call: TRBV10-3
cdr3_aa: AISERGAGNGYT

j_call: TRBJ2-7
v_call: TRBV2
cdr3_aa: ASIRGYEQY

j_call: TRBJ2-3
v_call: TRBV10-3
cdr3_aa: AISESQRAGGTDTQY

j_call: TRBJ2-3
v_call: TRBV10-3
cdr3_aa: AISDLAGVTDTQY

j_call: TRBJ2-7
v_call: TRBV6-1
cdr3_aa: ASSEIRESYEQY

j_call: TRBJ2-5
v_call: TRBV15
cdr3_aa: ATSRLKDRGAETQY

j_call: TRBJ2-1
v_call: TRBV7-7
cdr3_aa: ASSLNAGGPHEQF

j_call: TRBJ2-2
v_call: TRBV13
cdr3_aa: ASSASSGSFPGELF

j_call: TRBJ1-2
v_call: TRBV7-9
cdr3_aa: ASSLAHAPNYGYT

j_call: TRBJ2-7
v_call: TRBV15
cdr3_aa: ATSVRTGVYEQY

j_call: TRBJ2-2
v_call: TRBV9
cdr3_aa: ASSVGTSTFGNTGELF

j_call: -
v_call: TRBV11-3
cdr3_aa: ASSLDEELF

j_call: TRBJ1-1
v_call: TRBV6-5
cdr3_aa: ASRKNRENTEAF

j_call: TRBJ1-2
v_call: TRBV28
cdr3_aa: ASSLSVPQANGYT

j_call: TRBJ2-7
v_call: TRBV27
cdr3_aa: ASSFLAGGNEQY

j_call: TRBJ1-1
v_call: TRBV7-6
cdr3_aa: ASSSGQGKTEAF

j_call: TRBJ2-1
v_call: TRBV5-5
cdr3_aa: ASSFAAGGYNEQF

j_call: TRBJ2-4
v_call: TRBV7-9
cdr3_aa: ASSLSFTGENIQY

j_call: TRBJ2-2
v_call: TRBV9
cdr3_aa: ASSAGGGELF

j_call: TRBJ1-2
v_call: TRBV4-2
cdr3_aa: ASSLRGDSPNNYGYT

j_call: TRBJ2-1
v_call: TRBV6-5
cdr3_aa: ASSYFGQGDNEQF

j_call: TRBJ2-3
v_call: TRBV5-4
cdr3_aa: ASSLESGVMNTQY

j_call: TRBJ2-5
v_call: TRBV10-3
cdr3_aa: AISETPLRETQY

j_call: TRBJ2-7
v_call: TRBV28
cdr3_aa: ASSPPRFRGTYEQY

j_call: TRBJ2-3
v_call: TRBV19
cdr3_aa: ASSASGTSGFAQY

j_call: TRBJ2-7
v_call: TRBV28
cdr3_aa: ASSVRLAGTYEQY